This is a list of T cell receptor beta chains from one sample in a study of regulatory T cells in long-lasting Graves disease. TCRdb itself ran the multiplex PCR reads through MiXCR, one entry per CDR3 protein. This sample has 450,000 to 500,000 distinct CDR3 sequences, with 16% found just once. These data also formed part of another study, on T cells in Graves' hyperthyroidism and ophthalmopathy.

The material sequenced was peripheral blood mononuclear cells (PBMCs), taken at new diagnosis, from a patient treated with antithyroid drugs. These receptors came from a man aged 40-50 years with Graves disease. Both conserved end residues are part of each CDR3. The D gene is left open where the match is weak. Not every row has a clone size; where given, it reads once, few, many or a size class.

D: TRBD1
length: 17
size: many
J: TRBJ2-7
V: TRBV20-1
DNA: TGCAGTGCTAGACCCCCCATTTCGACAGGGGCCCCCTACGAGCAGTACTTC
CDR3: CSARPPISTGAPYEQYF

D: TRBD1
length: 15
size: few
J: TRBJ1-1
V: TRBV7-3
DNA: TGTGCCAGCAGGGCTAGACAGGGACCGAACACTGAAGCTTTCTTT
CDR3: CASRARQGPNTEAFF

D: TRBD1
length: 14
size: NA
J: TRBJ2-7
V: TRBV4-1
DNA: TGCGCCAGCAGCCAAGTCGGGAAGTCCGGGACAGCCTATTTC
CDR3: CASSQVGKSGTAYF

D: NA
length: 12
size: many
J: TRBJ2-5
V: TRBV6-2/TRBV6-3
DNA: TGTGCCAGCACCTCAGGGTTGCAGACCCAGTACTTC
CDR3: CASTSGLQTQYF

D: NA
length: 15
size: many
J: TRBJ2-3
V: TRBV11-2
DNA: TGTGCCAGCAGCCCAGGGGTATTTAGCACAGATACGCAGTATTTT
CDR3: CASSPGVFSTDTQYF

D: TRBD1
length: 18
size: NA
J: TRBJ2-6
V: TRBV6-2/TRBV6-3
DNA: TGTGCCAGCAGTTACCTGGGGACAGGGGTCTCTGGGGCCAACGTCCTGACTTTC
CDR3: CASSYLGTGVSGANVLTF

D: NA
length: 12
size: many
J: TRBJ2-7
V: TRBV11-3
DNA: TGTGCCTCGAAGCAGGGCTCCTACGAGCAGTACTTC
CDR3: CASKQGSYEQYF

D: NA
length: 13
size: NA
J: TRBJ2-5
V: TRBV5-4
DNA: TGTGCCAGCAGCGGGACCGGAAAAGAGACCCAGTACTTC
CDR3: CASSGTGKETQYF

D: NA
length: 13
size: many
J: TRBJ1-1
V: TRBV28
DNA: TGTGCCACCGGGGGGGGGCGCGGCACTGAAGCTTTCTTT
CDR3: CATGGGRGTEAFF

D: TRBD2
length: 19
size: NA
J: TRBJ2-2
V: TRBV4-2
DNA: TGTGCCAGCAGCCCGAAGTCACTTAGCGGGAGGTATAACACCGGGGAGCTGTTTTTT
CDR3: CASSPKSLSGRYNTGELFF

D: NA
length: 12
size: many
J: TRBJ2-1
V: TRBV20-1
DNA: TGCAGTGCTAGAGGGGGTGATAATGAGCAGTTCTTC
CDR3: CSARGGDNEQFF

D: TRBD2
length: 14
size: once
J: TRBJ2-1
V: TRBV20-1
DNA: TGCAGTGCTAGGGGGACTAGCGGCGGGGCTGAGCAGTTCTTC
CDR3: CSARGTSGGAEQFF

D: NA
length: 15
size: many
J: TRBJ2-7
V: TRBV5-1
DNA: TGCGCCAGCAGCTTGGAAATTGACCGACCCTACGAGCAGTACTTC
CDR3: CASSLEIDRPYEQYF

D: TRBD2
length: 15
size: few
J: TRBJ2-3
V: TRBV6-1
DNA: TGTGCCAGCAGCCCCCCCGGCGGGAGTAGGGATACGCAGTATTTT
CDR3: CASSPPGGSRDTQYF

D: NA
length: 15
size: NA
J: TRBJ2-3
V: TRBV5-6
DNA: TGTGCCAGCAGATCGGACGGTTATAGCACAGATACGCAGTATTTT
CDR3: CASRSDGYSTDTQYF

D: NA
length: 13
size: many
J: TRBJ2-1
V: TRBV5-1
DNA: TGCGCCAGCACGCGCGCCGGAGTCAATGAGCAGTTCTTC
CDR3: CASTRAGVNEQFF

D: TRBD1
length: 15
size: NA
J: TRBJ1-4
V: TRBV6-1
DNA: TGTGCCAGCAGGCCCCTGGGACAGGGGGCGGGAAAACTGTTTTTT
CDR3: CASRPLGQGAGKLFF

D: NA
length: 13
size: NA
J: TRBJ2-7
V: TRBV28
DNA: TGTGCCAGCAGTTGGCTACGGGGGTATGAGCAGTACTTC
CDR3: CASSWLRGYEQYF

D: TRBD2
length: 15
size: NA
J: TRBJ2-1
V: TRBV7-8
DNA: TGTGCCAGCAGCTTAGGCGGGAGGCTCTACAATGAGCAGTTCTTC
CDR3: CASSLGGRLYNEQFF

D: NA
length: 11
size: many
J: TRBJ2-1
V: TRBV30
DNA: TGTGCCTGGGGTATATCCAATGAGCAGTTCTTC
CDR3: CAWGISNEQFF

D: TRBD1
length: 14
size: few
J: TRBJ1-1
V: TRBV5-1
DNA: TGCGCCAGCAGCGGGGGACAGGGTCGGGCAGAAGCTTTCTTT
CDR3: CASSGGQGRAEAFF

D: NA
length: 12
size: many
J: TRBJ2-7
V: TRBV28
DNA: TGTGCCAGCAGTACCAGGACTTCTGAGCAGTACTTC
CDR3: CASSTRTSEQYF

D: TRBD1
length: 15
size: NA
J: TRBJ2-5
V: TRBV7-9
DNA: TGTGCCAGCAGCCCGAGGACAGGGGAGGGGGAGACCCGGTACTTC
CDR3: CASSPRTGEGETRYF

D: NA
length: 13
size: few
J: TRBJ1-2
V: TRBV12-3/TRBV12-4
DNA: TGTGCCAGCAGTTTTGGGGTAAACTATGGCTACACCTTC
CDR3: CASSFGVNYGYTF

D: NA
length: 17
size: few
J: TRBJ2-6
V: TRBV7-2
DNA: TGTGCCAGCAGCTTCGATTGGCGGAGCTCTGGGGCCAACGTCCTGACTTTC
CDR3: CASSFDWRSSGANVLTF

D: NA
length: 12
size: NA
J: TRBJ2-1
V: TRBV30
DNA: TGTGCCTGGAGTGTAAAAGTCGAGGAGCAGTTCTTC
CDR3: CAWSVKVEEQFF

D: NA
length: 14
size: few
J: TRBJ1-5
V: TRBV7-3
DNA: TGTGCCAGCAGCTTACGGTCAGGGCAACAGCCCCAGCATTTT
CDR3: CASSLRSGQQPQHF

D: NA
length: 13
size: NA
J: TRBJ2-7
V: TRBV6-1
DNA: TGTGCCAGCAAAGGGTCAGGGATCTACGAGCAGTACTTC
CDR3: CASKGSGIYEQYF

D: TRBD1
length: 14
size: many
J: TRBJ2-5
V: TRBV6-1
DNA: TGTGCCAGCAGTCCGACAGGGGTGGGGTCGACCCAGTACTTC
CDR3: CASSPTGVGSTQYF

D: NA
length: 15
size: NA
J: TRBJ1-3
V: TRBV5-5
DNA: TGCGCCAGCAGCTTTTCCGGGACTGCTGGAAACACCATATATTTT
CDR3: CASSFSGTAGNTIYF

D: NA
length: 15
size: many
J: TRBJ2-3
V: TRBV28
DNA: TGTGCCAGCAGTCAAGGGGACATGAGCACAGATACGCAGTATTTT
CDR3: CASSQGDMSTDTQYF

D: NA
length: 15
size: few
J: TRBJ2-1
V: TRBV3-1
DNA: TGTGCCAGCAGCCAAGATTCCTGGGGCGGGAATGAGCAGTTCTTC
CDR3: CASSQDSWGGNEQFF

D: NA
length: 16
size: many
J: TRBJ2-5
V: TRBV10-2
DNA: TGCGCCAGCAGTGTGTCGGGACTTCTAAGACAGGAGACCCAGTACTTC
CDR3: CASSVSGLLRQETQYF

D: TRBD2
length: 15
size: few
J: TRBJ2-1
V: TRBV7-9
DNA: TGTGCCAGCATTAGGGCGGGAGGGTCCTACAATGAGCAGTTCTTC
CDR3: CASIRAGGSYNEQFF

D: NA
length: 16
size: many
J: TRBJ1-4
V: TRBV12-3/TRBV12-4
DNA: TGTGCCAGCAGTTCGATACAGGGACGGTGGGCTGAAAAACTGTTTTTT
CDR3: CASSSIQGRWAEKLFF

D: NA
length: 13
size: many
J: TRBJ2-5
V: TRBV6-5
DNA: TGTGCCAGCAGTTTGCAGGGGGGAGAGACCCAGTACTTC
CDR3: CASSLQGGETQYF

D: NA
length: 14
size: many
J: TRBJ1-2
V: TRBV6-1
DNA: TGTGCCAGCAGTGAAGATTGGGGCATGAATGGCTACACCTTC
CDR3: CASSEDWGMNGYTF

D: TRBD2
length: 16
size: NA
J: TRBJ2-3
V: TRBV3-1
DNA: TGTGCCAGCAGCCAAGATGCGAGCGGGAGGCTTGGTACGCAGTATTTT
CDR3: CASSQDASGRLGTQYF

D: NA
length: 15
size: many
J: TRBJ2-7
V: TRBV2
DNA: TGTGCCAGCAGTGAATCGCAGCGGGCCTCCTACGAGCAGTACTTC
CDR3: CASSESQRASYEQYF

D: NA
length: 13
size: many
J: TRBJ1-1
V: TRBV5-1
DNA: TGTGCCAGCAGCTTAGACAGGAACACTGAAGCTTTCTTT
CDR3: CASSLDRNTEAFF

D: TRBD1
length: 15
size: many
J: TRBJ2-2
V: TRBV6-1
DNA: TGTGCCAGCACCTGGACAGGAACTGTCACCGGGGAGCTGTTTTTT
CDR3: CASTWTGTVTGELFF

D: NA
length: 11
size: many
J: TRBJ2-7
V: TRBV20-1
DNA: TGCAGTGCTACCCAGGGGGGCGAGCAGTACTTC
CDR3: CSATQGGEQYF

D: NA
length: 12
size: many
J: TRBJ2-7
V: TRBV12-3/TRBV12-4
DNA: TGTGCCAGCAGTCCGCCCTTTCGCGAGCAGTACTTC
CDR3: CASSPPFREQYF

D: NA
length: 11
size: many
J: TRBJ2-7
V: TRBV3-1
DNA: TGTGCCAGCAGCCAAGTCGACGAGCAGTACTTC
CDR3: CASSQVDEQYF

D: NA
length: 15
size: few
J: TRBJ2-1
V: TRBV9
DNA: TGTGCCAGCAGCGTAGACGGGACCGAGTACAATGAGCAGTTCTTC
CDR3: CASSVDGTEYNEQFF

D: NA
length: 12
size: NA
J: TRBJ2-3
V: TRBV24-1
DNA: TGTGCCACCAGTGGGTTTGCCTCTACGCAGTATTTT
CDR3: CATSGFASTQYF

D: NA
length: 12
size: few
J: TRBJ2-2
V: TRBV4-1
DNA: TGCGCCAGCAGCCAGAGGGCCGGGGAGCTGTTTTTT
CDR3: CASSQRAGELFF

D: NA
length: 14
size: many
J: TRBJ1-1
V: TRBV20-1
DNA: TGCAGTGCTAGATCCTGGGAGGGGGAAACTGAAGCTTTCTTT
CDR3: CSARSWEGETEAFF

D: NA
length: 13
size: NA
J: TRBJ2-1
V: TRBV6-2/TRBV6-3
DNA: TGTGCCAGCAGTTACTCGTCAGTCTATGAGCAGTTCTTC
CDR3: CASSYSSVYEQFF

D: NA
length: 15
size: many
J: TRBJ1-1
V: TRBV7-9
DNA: TGTGCCAGCAGCATTTCCGGGACCCTGGGCACTGAAGCTTTCTTT
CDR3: CASSISGTLGTEAFF

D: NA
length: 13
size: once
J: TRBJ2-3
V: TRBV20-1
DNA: TGCAGTGCAGGCCCAGGGACTCCAGATACGCAGTATTTT
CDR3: CSAGPGTPDTQYF

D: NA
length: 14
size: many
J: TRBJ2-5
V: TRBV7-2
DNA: TGTGCCAGCAGCGATTACAGGGTTGGGGAGACCCAGTACTTC
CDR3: CASSDYRVGETQYF

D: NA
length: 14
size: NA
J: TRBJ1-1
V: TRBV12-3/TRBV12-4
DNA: TGTGCCAGCACCAACGGGGACGGGTACACTGAAGCTTTCTTT
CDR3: CASTNGDGYTEAFF

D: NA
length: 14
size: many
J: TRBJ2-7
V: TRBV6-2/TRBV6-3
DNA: TGTGCCAGCAGTTATAAGGGACGAACCTACGAGCAGTACTTC
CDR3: CASSYKGRTYEQYF

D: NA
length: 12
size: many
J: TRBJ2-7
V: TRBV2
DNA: TGTGCCAGCACCGACAATGGGTACGAGCAGTACTTC
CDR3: CASTDNGYEQYF

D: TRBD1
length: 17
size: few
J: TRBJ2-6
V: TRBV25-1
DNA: TGTGCCAGCAGTAAACCTCGGACAGGGACTGGGGCCAACGTCCTGACTTTC
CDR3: CASSKPRTGTGANVLTF

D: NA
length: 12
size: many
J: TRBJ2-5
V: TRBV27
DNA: TGTGCCAGCAGTTCCGGGCACGAGACCCAGTACTTC
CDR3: CASSSGHETQYF

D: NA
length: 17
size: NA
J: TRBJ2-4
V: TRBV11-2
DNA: TGTGCCAGCAGCTTAGCGTATAGGGGGGCGGCCAAAAACATTCAGTACTTC
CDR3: CASSLAYRGAAKNIQYF

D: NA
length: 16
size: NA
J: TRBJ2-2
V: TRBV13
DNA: TGTGCCAGCAGCTTGTCACCGGGGGCAGGGGCCGGGGAGCTGTTTTTT
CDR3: CASSLSPGAGAGELFF

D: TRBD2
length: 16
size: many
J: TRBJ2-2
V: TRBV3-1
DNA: TGTGCCAGCAGCCAAGTTACTAGCGTCGACACCGGGGAGCTGTTTTTT
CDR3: CASSQVTSVDTGELFF